This is a list of T cell receptor beta chains from one sample in a study of Ad26.COV2.S vaccination and SARS-CoV-2 variants. Assay used: immunoSEQ multiplex PCR; TCRdb lists only in-frame clones, some missing. The sample records some 390,000 clones, 70% to 90% being singletons. The sequenced sample was peripheral blood, obtained in a trial of Ad26.COV2.S vaccine versus placebo. All receptors derive from a person aged 18-65 years who received the Ad26.COV2.S COVID-19 vaccine or a placebo. Each CDR3 is given with its conserved first and last residue. D genes are given only for firm matches. Expanded clones get a size class; other rows say once, few or many, or leave the size out.

clone_size	j_call	d_call	v_call	cdr3_nt	cdr3_aa
-	TRBJ2-3	-	TRBV25-1	TGTGCCAGCAGTGAATACTTCCAGGCCGCTTATGATACGCAGTATTTT	CASSEYFQAAYDTQYF
-	TRBJ1-2	-	TRBV5-1	TGCGCCAGCAGCTTGGACAGTACTAACTATGGCTACACCTTC	CASSLDSTNYGYTF
-	TRBJ2-1	TRBD2	TRBV6-4	TGTGCCAGCAGTTTAGCGGGGGGACCCTACAATGAGCAGTTCTTC	CASSLAGGPYNEQFF
-	TRBJ1-1	-	TRBV4-1	TGCGCCAGCAGCCAAGAATTAAACACTGAAGCTTTCTTT	CASSQELNTEAFF
-	TRBJ2-3	TRBD2	TRBV6-5	TGTGCCAGTACGACTAGCGGGCACACAGATACGCAGTATTTT	CASTTSGHTDTQYF
-	TRBJ1-2	TRBD1	TRBV3-1/TRBV3-2	TGTGCCAGCAGCCACGGGACAGGGGGCCACAACTATGGCTACACCTTC	CASSHGTGGHNYGYTF
-	TRBJ2-7	TRBD1	TRBV11-2	TGTGCCAGCAGCTTAGGGACAGGGGTGGTCGAGCAGTACTTC	CASSLGTGVVEQYF
few	TRBJ2-1	-	TRBV7-9	TGTGCCAGCAGCCCGGACAATGGGGTTGAGCAGTTCTTC	CASSPDNGVEQFF
-	TRBJ2-2	TRBD1	TRBV11-2	TGTGCCAGCAGCTATTACAGGGGGGCGATCACCGGGGAGCTGTTTTTT	CASSYYRGAITGELFF
-	TRBJ2-1	-	TRBV30	TGTGCCTGGAGTGGAATCTCCTACAATGAGCAGTTCTTC	CAWSGISYNEQFF
once	TRBJ2-5	-	TRBV7-9	TGTGCCAGCACTGCCTCTGGGTTCGAGAGTGAGACCCAGTACTTC	CASTASGFESETQYF
-	TRBJ2-2	-	TRBV19	TGTGCCAGTAGTAACGGGCGGACCGGGGAGCTGTTTTTT	CASSNGRTGELFF
-	TRBJ2-5	-	TRBV21-1	TGTGCCAGCAGCAAATTGATTTCCGTGTCAGGGGGTAGAGAGACCCAGTACTTC	CASSKLISVSGGRETQYF
-	TRBJ1-3	-	TRBV6-1	TGTGCCAGCAGTGTGGGATTGGGCGCCGGAGGTGGAAACACCATATATTTT	CASSVGLGAGGGNTIYF
-	TRBJ1-2	-	TRBV3-1/TRBV3-2	TGTGCCAGCAGCCAAGATACGGGGTATGGCTACACCTTC	CASSQDTGYGYTF
once	TRBJ2-5	-	TRBV19	TGTGCCAGTAGTACTTTGTACCAAGAGACCCAGTACTTC	CASSTLYQETQYF
-	TRBJ2-7	-	TRBV6-5	TGTGCCAGCAGTTCCTACCGAGGGGGATACGAGCAGTACTTC	CASSSYRGGYEQYF
-	TRBJ1-4	-	TRBV4-1	TGCGCCAGCAGCCCCACGGCAGCAACTAATGAAAAACTGTTTTTT	CASSPTAATNEKLFF
once	TRBJ1-1	-	TRBV18	TGTGCCAGCTCACTACTCAAGAACACTGAAGCTTTCTTT	CASSLLKNTEAFF
-	TRBJ2-1	TRBD2	TRBV18	TGTGCCAGCTCACCACCGGGGCTAGCGGGGCGTTACAATGAGCAGTTCTTC	CASSPPGLAGRYNEQFF
few	TRBJ1-3	-	TRBV5-1	TGCGCCAGCAGCCCACAATGGGCAGCCTCTGGAAACACCATATATTTT	CASSPQWAASGNTIYF
-	TRBJ1-2	-	TRBV6-5	TGTGCCAGCGTTGGGGACTATGGCTACACCTTC	CASVGDYGYTF
-	TRBJ2-5	-	TRBV7-9	TGTGCCAGCAGCTTACGGCGAGGCGCATTATGGGCAGAGACCCAGTACTTC	CASSLRRGALWAETQYF
-	TRBJ2-3	TRBD1	TRBV7-9	TGTGCCAGCAGGAAAGGGGGCGGCACAGATACGCAGTATTTT	CASRKGGGTDTQYF